This T cell receptor (beta chain) was sequenced for a study of OX40 agonist ivuxolimab in advanced cancers. Study as a whole: A history of anti-PD-1, anti-PD-L1 or anti-CTLA-4 therapy was acceptable, and 40% had some.

V lost 5 bases and J lost 0, with 11 bases in between. This CDR3 is built from 15 residues. CDR1 and CDR2 (germline): SGHAT, FQNNGV. The method was immunoSEQ multiplex PCR; TCRdb's version includes in-frame clones alone and lacks a portion of them. The sample contains about 34,000 clones, around 90% of which appear only once. The sequence came from an adult with an advanced solid tumor such as melanoma, head and neck, liver or kidney cancer. The chain links TRBV11-2 to TRBJ2-1; unclear D gene. Sequencing was performed on CD4+ or CD8+ T cells sorted from blood, taken in a trial of the OX40 agonist ivuxolimab. The CDR3 bases are TGTGCCAGCAGCATGCGGTATAGCTCCTACAATGAGCAGTTCTTC. Its translation: CASSMRYSSYNEQFF.